These 29 T cell receptor beta chains share one sample of origin, sequenced in a study of Ad26.COV2.S vaccination and SARS-CoV-2 variants. Treatment meaning: some 19 received Ad26.COV2.S at low or high dose, single or two shots; a few received placebo; per-sample allocation not given. Specimen acquisition occurred on day 63 following the initial vaccine or placebo injection. Profiled with immunoSEQ multiplex PCR; TCRdb holds only in-frame clones, not every one. The sample carries around 250,000 clones, around 88% recorded once. The sequencing here drew on peripheral blood, taken in a trial of Ad26.COV2.S vaccine versus placebo. These receptor sequences come from a person between 18 and 59 years old who received the Ad26.COV2.S COVID-19 vaccine or a placebo.

The V call is TRBV11-2, the J call TRBJ2-1; a possible D gene is TRBD2 (6 bases). The CDR3 totals 15 residues. V gave up 5 bases and J gave up 1 base, with 12 bases separating them. Germline V CDR1 and CDR2: SGHAT, FQNNGV. CDR3 in amino acids: CASSATSGSYNEQFF. The CDR3 coding sequence is TGTGCCAGCAGCGCCACCAGCGGGTCCTACAATGAGCAGTTCTTC.

V is TRBV15 and J is TRBJ1-5; 12 positions match TRBD1. The CDR3 totals 17 residues. Germline loops: CDR1 LNHNV, CDR2 YYDKDF (reference sequence). With V trimmed by 0 bases and J by 6 bases, 6 bases remained unmatched. The CDR3 DNA is TGTGCCACCAGCAGAGATACCGGGACAGGGGGCTTTCAGCCCCAGCATTTT. Encoded protein: CATSRDTGTGGFQPQHF. The full variable domain, with the rest looked up from reference TRBV15 and TRBJ1-5, is DAMVIQNPRYQVTQFGKPVTLSCSQTLNHNVMYWYQQKSSQAPKLLFHYYDKDFNNEADTPDNFQSRRPNTSFCFLDIRSPGLGDTAMYLCATSRDTGTGGFQPQHFGDGTRLSIL.

CDR3: CSGSGTGTSSDTQYF. The CDR3 DNA is TGCAGCGGAAGCGGAACCGGGACTAGTTCAGATACGCAGTATTTT. This rearrangement joins TRBV29-1 to TRBJ2-3; 8 positions agree with TRBD2. In germline, CDR1 is SQVTM, CDR2 ANQGSEA. The CDR3 is 15 residues long. Germline trimming cut 7 bases from V and 4 bases from J; bases unmatched to any gene: 13.

The CDR3 bases are TGTGCCAGCAGCTTAGATGGGGTTACTGAGCAGTTCTTC. This translates into CASSLDGVTEQFF. V gene TRBV11-3 combines with J gene TRBJ2-1, with unresolved D. This CDR3 comprises 13 residues. The V gene's germline CDR1 is SGHNT and CDR2 YENEEA. V was cut by 0 bases and J by 9 bases, with 9 bases left in between.

The V call is TRBV11-1, the J call TRBJ2-3; 8 bases fit TRBD2. With 3 bases clipped from V and 6 bases from J, the junction kept 11 bases outside the gene matches. Germline V CDR1 and CDR2: SGHAT, FQDESV (reference sequence). This CDR3 has 16 amino acids. CDR3 coding DNA: TGTGCCAGCAGCTTCCCTTTGGGGCGGGGGGAGGATACGCAGTATTTT. Protein product: CASSFPLGRGEDTQYF.

A note on this clone: The identical CDR3 is also encoded by other nucleotide sequences in the sample. The J gene is TRBJ2-5, the V gene TRBV7-3, with 8 bases matching TRBD1. This CDR3 is 13 amino acids long. V shed 5 bases, J shed 4 bases, and the junction held 3 bases outside the gene matches. The germline V gene has CDR1 SGHTA and CDR2 FQGTGA. The CDR3 coding sequence is TGTGCCAGCAGCCCCGGACAGGGAGAGACCCAGTACTTC. Translated: CASSPGQGETQYF.

The chain links TRBV9 to TRBJ2-3; no firm D call. There are 12 residues in the CDR3. Trimming cost V 4 bases and J 5 bases, with 8 bases left between them. The germline V gene encodes CDR1 SGDLS and CDR2 YYNGEE. CDR3 amino acids: CASSNPEDTQYF. The CDR3 DNA follows: TGTGCCAGCAGCAACCCTGAAGATACGCAGTATTTT.

The chain employs TRBV7-2 and TRBJ1-5; D may be TRBD1 (5 bases). V was cut by 3 bases and J by 7 bases, with 10 bases left in between. This CDR3 comprises 13 residues. Per germline, CDR1 SGHTA and CDR2 FQGNSA. CDR3 sequence (DNA): TGTGCCAGCAGCTTTGGAGGGGCCCAGCCCCAGCATTTT. It yields the protein CASSFGGAQPQHF. Drawing the rest from reference TRBV7-2 and TRBJ1-5, the complete variable domain is GAGVSQSPSNKVTEKGKDVELRCDPISGHTALYWYRQSLGQGLEFLIYFQGNSAPDKSGLPSDRFSAERTGGSVSTLTIQRTQQEDSAVYLCASSFGGAQPQHFGDGTRLSIL.

The V call is TRBV29-1, the J call TRBJ1-1, with a tentative D call TRBD1 (6 bases). Trimming took off 7 bases at V and 5 bases at J, with 14 bases between the two ends. This CDR3 comprises 12 residues. Germline V CDR1 and CDR2: SQVTM, ANQGSEA. The CDR3 loop is CSAHRVNTEAFF. As DNA, the CDR3 is TGCAGCGCCCACAGGGTAAATACTGAAGCTTTCTTT.

CDR3 region: CASSYSSKTSGSVIAETQYF. CDR3 nucleotide sequence: TGTGCCAGCAGTTACTCCTCGAAGACTAGCGGGAGTGTTATCGCGGAGACCCAGTACTTC. The chain employs TRBV6-2 or TRBV6-3 and TRBJ2-5; the match to TRBD2 covers 12 bases. Losses at the gene ends were 0 bases for V and 5 bases for J; bases not matched to a gene: 16. CDR1 is MNHEY and CDR2 is SVGEGT in the germline V gene. This CDR3 has 20 amino acids.

The rearrangement uses TRBV12-3 or TRBV12-4 and TRBJ1-5, with D possibly being TRBD1 (5 bases). Trimming shortened V by 5 bases and J by 6 bases, and 5 bases separated the two germline ends. CDR3 length equals 11 residues. As DNA, the CDR3 is TGTGCCAGCAGTAGGGGTCAGCCCCAGCATTTT. Translated: CASSRGQPQHF.

V usage is TRBV27 and J usage is TRBJ1-1, with 11 positions matching TRBD1. V lost 5 bases to trimming and J lost 1 base; unmatched junction nucleotides: 3. CDR1 and CDR2 (germline): MNHEY, SMNVEV (reference sequence). The CDR3 is 15 amino acids. CDR3 sequence: CASSPGTGGNTEAFF. As DNA, the CDR3 is TGTGCCAGCAGTCCAGGGACAGGGGGGAACACTGAAGCTTTCTTT.

The chain uses TRBV9 and TRBJ2-2; tentative D call: TRBD2 (6 bases). The CDR3 sequence is 16 residues long. Germline assignment: CDR1 SGDLS and CDR2 YYNGEE. Trimming left V 0 bases short and J 6 bases short, with 15 bases between. CDR3 nucleotide sequence: TGTGCCAGCAGCGTAGCTACTTGGAGGGAGGCCGGGGAGCTGTTTTTT. Its translation: CASSVATWREAGELFF.

This clone has just a few counts. V is TRBV7-9 and J is TRBJ1-1; D uncertain. Germline V gives CDR1 SEHNR, CDR2 FQNEAQ (reference sequence). Between the trimmed V and J ends, which lost 1 base and 4 bases, there was a span of 10 bases. This CDR3 is built from 14 residues. The chain's CDR3 is CASSLGAGITEAFF. The CDR3 coding sequence is TGTGCCAGCAGCTTAGGGGCCGGTATCACTGAAGCTTTCTTT. The whole variable domain, filled in from reference TRBV7-9 and TRBJ1-1, reads DTGVSQNPRHKITKRGQNVTFRCDPISEHNRLYWYRQTLGQGPEFLTYFQNEAQLEKSRLLSDRFSAERPKGSFSTLEIQRTEQGDSAMYLCASSLGAGITEAFFGQGTRLTVV.

This sequence joins TRBV7-2 and TRBJ2-3; 8 positions agree with TRBD2. Germline CDR1 is SGHTA and CDR2 is FQGNSA. The CDR3 covers 13 residues. V shed 11 bases, J shed 0 bases, and the junction held 4 bases outside the gene matches. Here the CDR3 reads CASRGASTDTQYF. The CDR3 nucleotides read TGTGCCTCGCGGGGGGCTAGCACAGATACGCAGTATTTT.

The rearrangement uses TRBV3-1 (or the pseudogene TRBV3-2) and TRBJ2-5; TRBD2 aligns across 13 bases. The length of the CDR3 is 14 residues. V dropped 10 bases and J dropped 2; count of bases not matched to a gene: 4. From germline, CDR1 is LGHDT and CDR2 YNNKEL (reference sequence). Written as DNA, the CDR3 is TGTGCCACCACGGGACTAGCGGGACAAGAGACCCAGTACTTC. Amino acids: CATTGLAGQETQYF.

This clone was seen at least ten times. V and J are TRBV3-1 (or the pseudogene TRBV3-2) and TRBJ1-6; D is unresolved. Germline V gene sequence: CDR1 LGHDT, CDR2 YNNKEL (reference sequence). The CDR3 loop spans 14 amino acids. V was trimmed by 1 base and J by 10 bases, leaving 11 bases between them. The CDR3 DNA is TGTGCCAGCAGCCAAGTCCAGGAAGGATCACCCCTCCACTTT. Translated: CASSQVQEGSPLHF.

As regards this clone: Distinct nucleotide sequences in the sample also encode this CDR3. The chain employs TRBV19 and TRBJ1-2; tentatively, D is TRBD1 (5 bases). Trimming took off 5 bases at V and 0 bases at J, with 10 bases between the two ends. Germline V lookup: CDR1 LNHDA, CDR2 SQIVND (reference sequence). The CDR3 runs 14 residues. The CDR3 DNA reads TGTGCCAGTAGTTGGTCAGGGACTAACTATGGCTACACCTTC. This encodes CASSWSGTNYGYTF.

The chain couples TRBV30 to TRBJ2-7; D is perhaps TRBD2 (6 bases). The CDR3 consists of 13 residues. With 0 bases removed from V and 3 bases from J, the gap between germline ends came to 9 bases. The germline V gene encodes CDR1 GTSNPN and CDR2 SVGIG (reference sequence). The DNA of the CDR3 is TGTGCCTGGAGTGTTAGTAGCGGCTACGAGCAGTACTTC. Encoded protein: CAWSVSSGYEQYF.

This clone was detected a few times. This chain connects TRBV15 to TRBJ1-5; D remains ambiguous. Germline loops: CDR1 LNHNV, CDR2 YYDKDF (reference sequence). The CDR3 has 15 amino acids. The V gene lost 0 bases and the J gene lost 1 base, with 7 bases spanning the gap. The DNA for the CDR3 is TGTGCCACCAGCAGAGATGTCGGGAGCAATCAGCCCCAGCATTTT. This translates into CATSRDVGSNQPQHF. The entire variable domain, with the rest obtained from reference TRBV15 and TRBJ1-5, is as follows: DAMVIQNPRYQVTQFGKPVTLSCSQTLNHNVMYWYQQKSSQAPKLLFHYYDKDFNNEADTPDNFQSRRPNTSFCFLDIRSPGLGDTAMYLCATSRDVGSNQPQHFGDGTRLSIL.

The V call is TRBV11-2, the J call TRBJ2-1; D gene uncertain. Germline V gives CDR1 SGHAT, CDR2 FQNNGV. V was trimmed by 0 bases and J by 13 bases, leaving 10 bases between them. The CDR3 spans 12 residues. The CDR3 reads CASSLDAGGQFF. In DNA, the CDR3 is TGTGCCAGCAGCTTAGATGCAGGTGGACAGTTCTTC.

The chain carries TRBV5-5 and TRBJ2-7; 15 bases line up with TRBD2. Germline-derived CDR1 and CDR2 are SGHKS and YYEKEE (reference sequence). The V segment lost 0 bases and the J segment 3 bases; nucleotides outside the gene matches: 13. The CDR3 is 20 amino acids. CDR3 sequence reads: CASSLGSGTSGGHIFYEQYF. DNA of the CDR3: TGTGCCAGCAGCTTGGGGTCGGGGACTAGCGGGGGGCACATCTTCTACGAGCAGTACTTC.

This clone was seen only a few times. In nucleotides, the CDR3 is TGTGCCAGCTCACCAAAACAGGGTATCACTGAAGCTTTCTTT. Its protein is CASSPKQGITEAFF. The chain uses TRBV18 and TRBJ1-1; D perhaps matches TRBD1 (6 bases). V was pared by 2 bases and J by 4 bases, with 11 bases between. The CDR3 is made up of 14 amino acids. The germline V gene has CDR1 KGHSH and CDR2 LQKENI.

V gene TRBV19 combines with J gene TRBJ1-2; a possible D gene is TRBD1 (6 bases). Trimming took off 7 bases at V and 4 bases at J, with 16 bases between the two ends. Germline V gene lookup returns CDR1 LNHDA and CDR2 SQIVND (reference sequence). There are 14 residues in the CDR3. The CDR3 DNA follows: TGTGCCAGTACCCCGGGGGGGCGCGCCTATGGCTACACCTTC. It specifies CASTPGGRAYGYTF. Complete variable domain (other parts from reference TRBV19 and TRBJ1-2): DGGITQSPKYLFRKEGQNVTLSCEQNLNHDAMYWYRQDPGQGLRLIYYSQIVNDFQKGDIAEGYSVSREKKESFPLTVTSAQKNPTAFYLCASTPGGRAYGYTFGSGTRLTVV.

The genes are TRBV19 and TRBJ2-5; TRBD1 matches at 10 bases. V lost 7 bases to trimming and J lost 3 bases; unmatched junction nucleotides: 11. Germline V gene data show CDR1 as LNHDA and CDR2 as SQIVND (reference sequence). This CDR3 spans 16 amino acids. The CDR3 loop is CASMGPGTGVEETQYF. CDR3 nucleotides: TGTGCCAGTATGGGGCCGGGGACAGGGGTCGAAGAGACCCAGTACTTC.

The V call is TRBV29-1, the J call TRBJ1-1, with D perhaps matching TRBD1 (5 bases). Trimming pared 6 bases from V and 9 bases from J, leaving 14 bases between. Germline V gene lookup returns CDR1 SQVTM and CDR2 ANQGSEA. CDR3 length equals 11 residues. The CDR3 DNA is TGCAGCGTAGCGGGGGGAGCGAAAGCTTTCTTT. Amino acids: CSVAGGAKAFF.

The CDR3 here is CASSYVGQGAYEQYF. CDR3 coding DNA: TGTGCCAGCAGTTACGTGGGACAGGGCGCCTACGAGCAGTACTTC. V gene TRBV6-6 combines with J gene TRBJ2-7; 9 bases fit TRBD1. Germline CDR1 and CDR2: MNHNY and SVGAGI (reference sequence). The V and J ends lost 2 bases and 2 bases, in that order; junction bases with no gene match: 4. The CDR3 is 15 residues long.

This clone was picked up a small number of times. The rearrangement uses TRBV20-1 and TRBJ1-2; TRBD1 might be the D (5 bases). CDR1 is DFQATT, CDR2 SNEGSKA, per germline (reference sequence). V was cut by 2 bases and J by 11 bases, with 12 bases left in between. The length of the CDR3 is 11 residues. The CDR3 loop reads CSARQGVSYTF. The CDR3, as DNA: TGCAGTGCTAGACAGGGTGTAAGTTACACCTTC.

J is TRBJ2-2 and V is TRBV5-1, with D perhaps given as TRBD1 or TRBD2 (6 bases each). The CDR3 runs 16 residues. Per the germline V gene, CDR1 is SGHRS and CDR2 is YFSETQ. The V end was cut by 7 bases, the J end by 5 bases, with 21 bases between. The CDR3 nucleotides are TGCGCCAGCTCCCCCAATGCCGGGGGCAAAACCGGGGAGCTGTTTTTT. Translated: CASSPNAGGKTGELFF.